These 31 T cell receptor beta chains were all obtained from the same sample, sequenced in a study of a mutant IDH1 vaccine in newly diagnosed glioma. Their antigens remain unidentified. Clones were sequenced by immunoSEQ multiplex PCR, and TCRdb holds only the in-frame ones, with some missing. The sample carries roughly 39,000 clones, approximately 80% recorded once. Stated time point: week 5, during vaccination. One vaccine dose held 300 ug of mutant IDH1 20-mer peptide and came with topical imiquimod. The sample consisted of PBMCs, taken from a glioma patient whose treatment included an IDH1 peptide vaccine. The receptor source for this set is a man aged 40-49 years with glioma.

This rearrangement joins TRBV9 to TRBJ2-1, with 11 bases lining up with TRBD2. Germline lookup yields CDR1 SGDLS and CDR2 YYNGEE. V trimming: 0 bases; J trimming: 4 bases; junction bases outside the gene matches: 3. There are 16 residues in the CDR3. This chain's CDR3 is CASSVASGGTYNEQFF. DNA for the CDR3: TGTGCCAGCAGCGTAGCTAGCGGGGGGACATACAATGAGCAGTTCTTC.

As DNA, the CDR3 is TGTGCCAGCAGGCCAGGGACCGCAGTTTCGCCCCTCCACTTT. Translation: CASRPGTAVSPLHF. V and J are TRBV27 and TRBJ1-6; perhaps TRBD1 as D (5 bases). Germline lookup yields CDR1 MNHEY and CDR2 SMNVEV (reference sequence). With 6 bases removed from V and 13 bases from J, the gap between germline ends came to 19 bases. The CDR3 length is 14 residues.

J is TRBJ1-6 and V is TRBV30; D remains unclear. The germline CDR1 and CDR2 sequences are GTSNPN and SVGIG (reference sequence). The germline V and J ends were trimmed by 1 base and 8 bases, with 9 bases remaining between them. The CDR3 is 13 amino acids. As DNA, the CDR3 is TGTGCCTGGAGTGGGCAGGCCCATTCACCCCTCCACTTT. Translated: CAWSGQAHSPLHF. The whole variable domain, remainder taken from reference TRBV30 and TRBJ1-6, is SQTIHQWPATLVQPVGSPLSLECTVEGTSNPNLYWYRQAAGRGLQLLFYSVGIGQISSEVPQNLSASRPQDRQFILSSKKLLLSDSGFYLCAWSGQAHSPLHFGNGTRLTVT.

A single count supports this clone. The junction departs from the called germline gene at one end, perhaps through a read error. This sequence joins TRBV4-1 and TRBJ2-1, with 8 bases that match TRBD2. Germline V CDR1 and CDR2: MGHRA, YSYEKL. The CDR3 covers 16 residues. As DNA, the CDR3 is TGCGCCAGCAGCCAGGCCATAGCGGGATCCTCCAATGAGCAGTTCTTC. Protein product: CASSQAIAGSSNEQFF.

The chain employs TRBV30 and TRBJ1-5, with unresolved D. The CDR3 length is 18 residues. Trimming removed 0 bases from V and 1 base from J, with 19 bases in between. The germline gives CDR1 GTSNPN, CDR2 SVGIG (reference sequence). The CDR3 loop reads CAWSVLPKSPGSNQPQHF. In DNA form, the CDR3 reads TGTGCCTGGAGTGTACTACCCAAGTCGCCTGGCAGCAATCAGCCCCAGCATTTT.

This clone was counted only a few times. This chain links TRBV10-1 with TRBJ1-1; no clear D gene. Looked up from germline, CDR1 is WNHNN and CDR2 is SYGVQD (reference sequence). V gave up 2 bases and J gave up 10 bases, with 11 bases separating them. The CDR3 extends over 12 amino acids. The CDR3: CASSEPGFPAFF. The CDR3 DNA follows: TGCGCCAGCAGTGAGCCGGGCTTCCCAGCTTTCTTT.

This rearrangement joins TRBV6-4 to TRBJ2-2, with a possible D match to TRBD2 (6 bases). Trimming took 8 bases from V and 7 from J, leaving 32 bases between them. The CDR3 runs to 19 residues. In germline, CDR1 is MRHNA, CDR2 SNTAGT. Written as DNA, the CDR3 is TGTGCCAGCCACCTGGGGGGACGGACGCTCCTACGTAAAATCGGGGAGCTGTTTTTT. Translation: CASHLGGRTLLRKIGELFF.

The gene calls are TRBV5-1 and TRBJ1-1; a possible D gene is TRBD1 (6 bases). Germline V gives CDR1 SGHRS, CDR2 YFSETQ. CDR3 length: 14 amino acids. Trimming took off 4 bases at V and 7 bases at J, with 17 bases between the two ends. In DNA form, the CDR3 reads TGCGCCAGCAGCCGATGGACAGCGTCAGATGAAGCTTTCTTT. Protein sequence: CASSRWTASDEAFF. The variable domain in full, with the rest retrieved from reference TRBV5-1 and TRBJ1-1, is KAGVTQTPRYLIKTRGQQVTLSCSPISGHRSVSWYQQTPGQGLQFLFEYFSETQRNKGNFPGRFSGRQFSNSRSEMNVSTLELGDSALYLCASSRWTASDEAFFGQGTRLTVV.

This chain connects TRBV2 to TRBJ2-2, with D uncertain. The CDR3 consists of 11 residues. Trimming shortened V by 4 bases and J by 8 bases, and 5 bases separated the two germline ends. Germline values: CDR1 SNHLY, CDR2 FYNNEI. CDR3 sequence reads: CASSVKGELFF. The CDR3 coding sequence is TGTGCCAGCAGTGTGAAAGGGGAGCTGTTTTTT.

The chain joins TRBV6-6 to TRBJ1-3; the D is unclear. The germline V and J ends were trimmed by 0 bases and 0 bases, with 6 bases remaining between them. The germline V gene has CDR1 MNHNY and CDR2 SVGAGI (reference sequence). The CDR3 length is 15 residues. The CDR3 DNA reads as TGTGCCAGCAGTTACTCGGGAGACTCTGGAAACACCATATATTTT. The encoded protein is CASSYSGDSGNTIYF.

The V gene is TRBV7-2, the J gene TRBJ2-1, with TRBD2 identical over 8 bases. J gave up 4 bases and V 6 bases, and 8 bases lay outside the gene matches. The CDR3 has 15 residues. Looked up from germline, CDR1 is SGHTA and CDR2 is FQGNSA. This CDR3 reads CASRKAGGAYNEQFF. The CDR3 region has the DNA TGTGCCAGCAGAAAGGCGGGGGGCGCATACAATGAGCAGTTCTTC.

This clone came up once. The chain combines TRBV5-4 with TRBJ1-2, with D possibly TRBD1 on 5 matching bases. Trimming shortened V by 2 bases and J by 7 bases, and 12 bases separated the two germline ends. Looked up from germline, CDR1 is SGHNT and CDR2 is YYREEE (reference sequence). The CDR3 contains 13 residues. CDR3 DNA sequence: TGTGCCAGCAGCTTCGACAGTACAGGTGGCTACACCTTC. Amino acids: CASSFDSTGGYTF.

This chain uses TRBV6-5 with TRBJ1-2; D is perhaps TRBD1 (6 bases). Germline lookup yields CDR1 MNHEY and CDR2 SVGAGI. Trimming shortened V by 5 bases and J by 5 bases, and 9 bases separated the two germline ends. The CDR3 is 12 residues long. The CDR3 bases are TGTGCCAGCAGTCAACAGGGTTATGGCTACACCTTC. Translating it yields CASSQQGYGYTF.

This chain joins TRBV10-3 and TRBJ2-5, with D perhaps matching TRBD1 (6 bases). CDR3 size: 14 residues. Trimming pared 2 bases from V and 4 bases from J, leaving 11 bases between. In germline, CDR1 is ENHRY, CDR2 SYGVKD. The CDR3 DNA is TGTGCCATCAGTGAGGCAGCAGGGGTAGAGACCCAGTACTTC. Its translation is CAISEAAGVETQYF.

This clone was seen a few times. The chain employs TRBV2 and TRBJ1-1; D is unresolved. The CDR3 loop spans 14 amino acids. The germline V and J ends were trimmed by 4 bases and 3 bases, with 12 bases remaining between them. Germline CDR1 SNHLY, CDR2 FYNNEI. The DNA for the CDR3 is TGTGCCAGCAGTGGTTTGGAGGTGTACACTGAAGCTTTCTTT. Amino acid sequence: CASSGLEVYTEAFF.

V is TRBV2 and J is TRBJ2-1, with a weak D call TRBD2 (5 bases). Germline V gene lookup returns CDR1 SNHLY and CDR2 FYNNEI. The V and J ends lost 6 bases and 5 bases respectively, with 17 bases between them. This CDR3 region has 15 residues. In DNA, the CDR3 is TGTGCCAGCAGGTTGTTGGGCGGGTCTAACAATGAGCAGTTCTTC. It is translated as CASRLLGGSNNEQFF.

CDR3 DNA: TGTGCTAGTGGTACTGGGGGGGGCTCGGGTGGAAACACCATATATTTT. Its protein product is CASGTGGGSGGNTIYF. The gene calls are TRBV12-5 and TRBJ1-3; TRBD1 might be the D (6 bases). V was clipped by 5 bases and J by 3 bases, with 17 bases between them. This CDR3 is 16 amino acids long. Per the germline V gene, CDR1 is LGHNT and CDR2 is FRNRAP.

In its sample, this clone was seen a few times. V and J are TRBV15 and TRBJ1-1; no definite D call. The germline V gene encodes CDR1 LNHNV and CDR2 YYDKDF (reference sequence). Deletions cut 0 bases from V and 4 bases from J, with 9 bases between. This CDR3 contains 14 residues. The CDR3, as DNA: TGTGCCACCAGCAGAGATTCCACTTTCACTGAAGCTTTCTTT. This translates into CATSRDSTFTEAFF.

This chain joins TRBV6-5 and TRBJ1-5; D gene uncertain. The germline V gene encodes CDR1 MNHEY and CDR2 SVGAGI. This CDR3 contains 14 residues. V lost 7 bases and J lost 0, with 10 bases in between. The CDR3 region is CASNRKYSNQPQHF. In DNA, the CDR3 is TGTGCCAGCAACCGAAAGTATAGCAATCAGCCCCAGCATTTT.

The gene calls are TRBV6-5 and TRBJ2-4; 8 nucleotides match TRBD1. J gave up 3 bases and V 5 bases, and 3 bases lay outside the gene matches. Germline CDR1 and CDR2: MNHEY and SVGAGI. The CDR3 runs 14 residues. In DNA, the CDR3 is TGTGCCAGCAGTCCGGACAGGGACAAAAACATTCAGTACTTC. This encodes CASSPDRDKNIQYF.

The rearrangement links TRBV7-9 to TRBJ2-3; 9 nucleotides line up with TRBD1. Unmatched junction bases numbered 3, after V lost 1 base and J lost 4 bases. The CDR3 loop spans 15 amino acids. Germline CDR1 and CDR2: SEHNR and FQNEAQ (reference sequence). CDR3 protein: CASSLGGDRADTQYF. The CDR3 DNA sequence: TGTGCCAGCAGCTTAGGGGGGGACAGGGCAGATACGCAGTATTTT.

The V call is TRBV6-6, the J call TRBJ1-1, with D unresolved. Germline CDR1 reads MNHNY; CDR2 reads SVGAGI (reference sequence). Trimming took 10 bases from V and 3 from J, leaving 18 bases between them. The length of the CDR3 is 14 residues. CDR3 in amino acids: CATGREVRHTEAFF. In DNA form, the CDR3 reads TGTGCCACAGGTCGAGAGGTGAGGCACACTGAAGCTTTCTTT.

The V gene is TRBV5-8, the J gene TRBJ2-3; unclear D gene. The germline V gene encodes CDR1 SGHTS and CDR2 YDEGEE. CDR3 length: 12 residues. V was clipped by 6 bases and J by 6 bases, with 11 bases between them. CDR3 protein: CASNWVSDTQYF. The CDR3 DNA reads as TGTGCCAGCAACTGGGTATCGGATACGCAGTATTTT.

The J gene is TRBJ2-1, the V gene TRBV10-2, with D maybe TRBD1 (5 bases). With 4 bases removed from V and 2 bases from J, the gap between germline ends came to 9 bases. This CDR3 has 14 residues. CDR1 and CDR2 (germline): WSHSY, SAAADI. CDR3 sequence reads: CASSGETAYNEQFF. The CDR3 DNA follows: TGCGCCAGCAGTGGTGAGACAGCCTACAATGAGCAGTTCTTC.

The chain combines TRBV6-1 with TRBJ2-3; 7 bases agree with TRBD2. With 11 bases clipped from V and 6 bases from J, the junction kept 8 bases outside the gene matches. Germline CDR1 reads MNHNS; CDR2 reads SASEGT. This CDR3 has 12 residues. DNA of the CDR3: TGTGCCCACGCTAGCGGTTGGGATACGCAGTATTTT. Translating it yields CAHASGWDTQYF.

The chain uses TRBV7-9 and TRBJ1-2, with unresolved D. From germline, CDR1 is SEHNR and CDR2 FQNEAQ (reference sequence). The V and J ends lost 7 bases and 4 bases respectively, with 16 bases between them. The CDR3 sequence is 14 residues long. CDR3 sequence reads: CASNQWPPLYGYTF. Here the CDR3 DNA reads TGTGCCAGCAACCAGTGGCCCCCTCTCTATGGCTACACCTTC.

This clone has more than one count but fewer than ten. The chain recombines TRBV18 with TRBJ1-2; 7 bases are shared with TRBD1. This CDR3 has 13 amino acids. After removal of 6 bases from V and 7 bases from J, the junction contained 8 bases not matched to a gene. Germline-derived CDR1 and CDR2 are KGHSH and LQKENI. The CDR3: CASSPGTEGGYTF. CDR3 nucleotides: TGTGCCAGCTCCCCGGGGACAGAAGGTGGCTACACCTTC.

In this sample, this clone turned up a few times. This sequence joins TRBV29-1 and TRBJ1-6; possibly TRBD1 for D (6 bases). The CDR3 is 13 amino acids. V was trimmed by 7 bases and J by 9 bases, leaving 16 bases between them. From germline, CDR1 is SQVTM and CDR2 ANQGSEA. In DNA, the CDR3 is TGCAGCGCGACCCAGGGGAACGGTTCACCCCTCCACTTT. Its protein is CSATQGNGSPLHF.

In its sample, this clone was seen once. This sequence joins TRBV19 and TRBJ1-2; TRBD1 agrees at 9 bases. CDR3 length equals 15 residues. V gave up 6 bases and J gave up 5 bases; unmatched junction bases: 10. Germline V gives CDR1 LNHDA, CDR2 SQIVND (reference sequence). The CDR3 sequence is CASRTPGQGPYGYTF. The CDR3 coding sequence is TGTGCCAGTAGGACTCCGGGACAGGGACCTTATGGCTACACCTTC.

This chain connects TRBV29-1 to TRBJ2-2; D is unclear. Germline-derived CDR1 and CDR2 are SQVTM and ANQGSEA. V was trimmed by 1 base and J by 0 bases, leaving 3 bases between them. The CDR3 is 13 amino acids. The CDR3 here is CSVEGSNTGELFF. The CDR3 bases are TGCAGCGTTGAAGGGTCGAACACCGGGGAGCTGTTTTTT.

This chain links TRBV15 with TRBJ1-1, with D unresolved. The CDR3 runs to 14 residues. Germline V gene lookup returns CDR1 LNHNV and CDR2 YYDKDF (reference sequence). V was shortened by 8 bases and J by 1 base, with 14 bases between the two germline ends. This chain's CDR3 is CATALTRKNTEAFF. The DNA for the CDR3 is TGTGCCACCGCTCTTACCCGGAAGAACACTGAAGCTTTCTTT.